Each of the 23 T cell receptor beta chains below was sequenced from the same sample in a study of radiotherapy plus CTLA-4 blockade in lung cancer (dated by TCRdb to the late 2010s). Preparation of the library involved the immunoSEQ multiplex PCR assay. Drawn from immuneACCESS, this table holds only the in-frame rearrangements with V and J called that TCRdb kept. Clones are partly lost; checked studies trace under half to an unresolved V gene and leave the rest unexplained. Within this sample are 85,000 to 100,000 clones, with 60% to 80% of them counted one time only. Roughly 13% of the sample rests with the top ten. The sample was peripheral blood, taken from a patient treated with radiotherapy plus ipilimumab. These receptors were taken from a human donor with non-small cell lung cancer that progressed on radiotherapy plus ipilimumab.

This clone has more than one count but fewer than ten. The chain is built from TRBV28 and TRBJ2-1; D possibly corresponds to TRBD1 (6 bases). CDR1 and CDR2 (germline): MDHEN, SYDVKM. V was clipped by 2 bases and J by 2 bases, with 10 bases between them. This CDR3 has 15 amino acids. The CDR3 here is CASSLSQGPYNEQFF. DNA of the CDR3: TGTGCCAGCAGTTTAAGTCAGGGGCCCTACAATGAGCAGTTCTTC.

The rearrangement links TRBV5-1 to TRBJ2-3; 8 nucleotides agree with TRBD2. Germline trimming cut 2 bases from V and 1 base from J; bases unmatched to any gene: 9. The CDR3 totals 17 residues. CDR1 and CDR2 (germline): SGHRS, YFSETQ. Here the CDR3 reads CASSLSERESGTDTQYF. Here the CDR3 DNA reads TGCGCCAGCAGCTTATCTGAGCGGGAGAGTGGCACAGATACGCAGTATTTT.

The CDR3 reads CASSHLDTGTVNEQYF. The DNA of the CDR3 is TGTGCCAGCAGCCACCTTGATACCGGGACAGTCAACGAGCAGTACTTC. The chain couples TRBV5-5 to TRBJ2-7, with 7 nucleotides matching TRBD1. Germline V gene sequence: CDR1 SGHKS, CDR2 YYEKEE (reference sequence). The CDR3 totals 16 residues. Trimming took 4 bases from V and 5 from J; bases not matched to a gene: 15.

The J gene is TRBJ2-5, the V gene TRBV7-9; no clear D. The CDR3 has 15 residues. The V end was cut by 1 base, the J end by 0 bases, with 9 bases between. Germline V CDR1 and CDR2: SEHNR, FQNEAQ (reference sequence). This CDR3 reads CASSLVGADQETQYF. CDR3 nucleotides: TGTGCCAGCAGCTTAGTTGGTGCAGACCAAGAGACCCAGTACTTC.

V and J are TRBV5-5 and TRBJ2-2, with 7 bases that match TRBD1. This CDR3 has 17 residues. V dropped 3 bases and J dropped 6; count of bases not matched to a gene: 14. Germline-derived CDR1 and CDR2 are SGHKS and YYEKEE (reference sequence). The CDR3 nucleotides read TGTGCCAGCAGCTCCTCCCCCGAACAGGGGAGCGCCGGGGAGCTGTTTTTT. Amino acid sequence: CASSSSPEQGSAGELFF.

The gene calls are TRBV18 and TRBJ2-7, with D unclear. The CDR3 totals 14 residues. V lost 6 bases and J 5 bases, leaving 17 bases between the germline ends. Germline V gives CDR1 KGHSH, CDR2 LQKENI. The CDR3 spells CASSPDGLFNEQYF. The CDR3 nucleotides are TGTGCCAGCTCTCCTGACGGTCTCTTCAACGAGCAGTACTTC.

This clone appeared many times. V gene TRBV7-9 combines with J gene TRBJ2-5, with a possible D match to TRBD1 (5 bases). There are 12 residues in the CDR3. The germline V gene has CDR1 SEHNR and CDR2 FQNEAQ (reference sequence). Trimming shortened V by 8 bases and J by 3 bases, and 10 bases separated the two germline ends. CDR3 sequence reads: CASQGLEETQYF. The CDR3 DNA follows: TGTGCCAGCCAGGGTTTGGAAGAGACCCAGTACTTC.

V and J are TRBV4-1 and TRBJ2-2; D is unclear. Trimming pared 3 bases from V and 2 bases from J, leaving 10 bases between. CDR1 and CDR2 from the germline V gene are MGHRA and YSYEKL. This CDR3 is 15 amino acids long. The chain's CDR3 is CASSQEPRNTGELFF. CDR3 bases: TGCGCCAGCAGCCAGGAACCTCGAAACACCGGGGAGCTGTTTTTT.

This clone was observed once. CDR3 residues: CASSELGIGGETQYF. The DNA for the CDR3 is TGTGCCAGCAGTGAATTGGGGATAGGAGGAGAGACCCAGTACTTC. V gene TRBV6-1 combines with J gene TRBJ2-5, with a tentative D call TRBD2 (5 bases). CDR1 is MNHNS, CDR2 SASEGT, per germline. The CDR3 is 15 amino acids. The V gene lost 2 bases and the J gene lost 4 bases, with 14 bases spanning the gap.

The genes are TRBV27 and TRBJ1-1; D is ambiguous. Germline loops: CDR1 MNHEY, CDR2 SMNVEV (reference sequence). With 1 base removed from V and 2 bases from J, the gap between germline ends came to 8 bases. The CDR3 is made up of 14 amino acids. The CDR3 sequence: CASSLYAGNTEAFF. In nucleotides, the CDR3 is TGTGCCAGCAGTTTATATGCGGGAAACACTGAAGCTTTCTTT.

J is TRBJ2-2 and V is TRBV7-2, with D unclear. With 0 bases removed from V and 5 bases from J, the gap between germline ends came to 4 bases. This CDR3 spans 13 amino acids. Per the germline V gene, CDR1 is SGHTA and CDR2 is FQGNSA. The CDR3 region is CASSLAWTGELFF. The CDR3 DNA reads as TGTGCCAGCAGCTTAGCCTGGACCGGGGAGCTGTTTTTT.

The chain links TRBV29-1 to TRBJ2-2; D not certain. The CDR3 runs to 15 residues. Germline assignment: CDR1 SQVTM and CDR2 ANQGSEA. Trimming stripped 2 bases from V and 1 base from J, with 11 bases between. CDR3 DNA: TGCAGCGTTGAATCACAGTCCTTGAACACCGGGGAGCTGTTTTTT. The encoded protein is CSVESQSLNTGELFF.

In the case of this clone: One junction end disagrees with the germline gene, perhaps due to a read error. This sequence joins TRBV7-2 and TRBJ1-2; possibly TRBD1 for D (5 bases). This CDR3 is 13 amino acids long. Germline V lookup: CDR1 SGHTA, CDR2 FQGNSA. CDR3 coding DNA: TGTGCCAGCAGCGAGGGACGGGGACCTCCTACACGGTGG. Protein product: CASSEGRGPPTRW.

The genes are TRBV29-1 and TRBJ1-4; D is unresolved. Germline V CDR1 and CDR2: SQVTM, ANQGSEA. The CDR3 contains 11 residues. Trimming removed 4 bases from V and 8 bases from J, with 8 bases in between. For the CDR3, the DNA is TGCAGCGTTGGTAAAGGGGAAAAACTGTTTTTT. It is translated as CSVGKGEKLFF.

This rearrangement joins TRBV6-6 to TRBJ2-7; 11 bases map to TRBD2. V shed 6 bases and J 3 bases; nucleotides not matched to a gene: 7. Germline V lookup: CDR1 MNHNY, CDR2 SVGAGI (reference sequence). The CDR3 runs to 15 residues. CDR3 loop: CASRNLLAGDYEQYF. CDR3 in DNA: TGTGCCAGCAGAAACCTACTAGCGGGGGACTACGAGCAGTACTTC.

This sequence joins TRBV6-5 and TRBJ1-1; possible D gene TRBD1, 5 bases. V was cut by 7 bases and J by 1 base, with 13 bases left in between. Germline lookup yields CDR1 MNHEY and CDR2 SVGAGI. This CDR3 is 14 amino acids long. The CDR3 DNA reads as TGTGCCAGCACCTCCCCCGGGGGGAACACTGAAGCTTTCTTT. This codes for CASTSPGGNTEAFF.

The V gene is TRBV11-2, the J gene TRBJ2-2; tentative D call: TRBD2 (5 bases). The CDR3 is made up of 14 amino acids. The germline V and J ends were trimmed by 2 bases and 9 bases, with 13 bases remaining between them. Looked up from germline, CDR1 is SGHAT and CDR2 is FQNNGV. The CDR3 loop is CASSLSGSRRELFF. Written as DNA, the CDR3 is TGTGCCAGCAGCTTATCGGGGTCTAGGAGGGAGCTGTTTTTT.

CDR3 region: CASSAGLEVTYEQYF. CDR3 nucleotides: TGTGCCAGCAGCGCCGGACTAGAAGTAACCTACGAGCAGTACTTC. The J gene is TRBJ2-7, the V gene TRBV9; 7 nucleotides match TRBD2. The CDR3 has 15 residues. V lost 3 bases and J lost 2; bases outside the gene matches: 8. In germline, CDR1 is SGDLS, CDR2 YYNGEE.

This clone turned up a few times. The CDR3 region is CASSPLDRGEEGDYGYTF. The CDR3 DNA is TGTGCCAGCTCACCGCTGGACAGGGGAGAGGAGGGGGACTATGGCTACACCTTC. V gene TRBV18 combines with J gene TRBJ1-2; 9 bases match TRBD1. CDR3 length: 18 residues. The trim removed 3 bases at V and 3 bases at J, leaving 14 bases unmatched. Germline lookup yields CDR1 KGHSH and CDR2 LQKENI.

The V and J genes are TRBV5-1 and TRBJ2-7, with unresolved D. Looked up from germline, CDR1 is SGHRS and CDR2 is YFSETQ. V lost 0 bases, J lost 5 bases, and 15 bases lay in between. CDR3 size: 15 residues. CDR3 bases: TGCGCCAGCAGCTTGGATGGAGCCCCCCCAGACGAGCAGTACTTC. As protein: CASSLDGAPPDEQYF.

This clone was detected ten times or more. The chain recombines TRBV27 with TRBJ2-7; no firm D call. Germline V CDR1 and CDR2: MNHEY, SMNVEV (reference sequence). The CDR3 has 13 residues. Trimming removed 5 bases from V and 1 base from J, with 9 bases in between. The CDR3 is CASSPAPSYEQYF. CDR3 in DNA: TGTGCCAGCAGTCCCGCCCCATCCTACGAGCAGTACTTC.

This clone was counted a few times. The chain employs TRBV5-6 and TRBJ2-1; the D is unclear. The germline V gene has CDR1 SGHDT and CDR2 YYEEEE. The CDR3 consists of 15 residues. The V end was cut by 0 bases, the J end by 6 bases, with 13 bases between. The chain's CDR3 is CASSLGQYLLNEQFF. CDR3 DNA sequence: TGTGCCAGCAGCTTGGGGCAGTACCTACTCAATGAGCAGTTCTTC.

V gene TRBV4-3 combines with J gene TRBJ2-7; 10 bases agree with TRBD2. Trimming took 2 bases from V and 3 from J; bases not matched to a gene: 4. The CDR3 is 15 amino acids. The germline V gene has CDR1 LGHNA and CDR2 YSLEER. CDR3 protein: CASSQTSGEGYEQYF. The CDR3 DNA reads as TGCGCCAGCAGCCAAACTAGCGGGGAGGGCTACGAGCAGTACTTC.